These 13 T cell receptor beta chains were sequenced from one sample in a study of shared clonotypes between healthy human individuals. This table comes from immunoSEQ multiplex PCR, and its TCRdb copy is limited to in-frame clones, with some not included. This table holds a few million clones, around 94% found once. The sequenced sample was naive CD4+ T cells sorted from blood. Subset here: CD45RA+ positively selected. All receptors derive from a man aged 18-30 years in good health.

CDR3 DNA sequence: TGTGCCAGCAGCTTAGGGGAAAGCTCCTACGAGCAGTACTTC. Amino acid sequence: CASSLGESSYEQYF. The chain links TRBV11-3 to TRBJ2-7; no definite D call. Germline V lookup: CDR1 SGHNT, CDR2 YENEEA. The CDR3 loop spans 14 amino acids. V was pared by 1 base and J by 0 bases, with 7 bases between.

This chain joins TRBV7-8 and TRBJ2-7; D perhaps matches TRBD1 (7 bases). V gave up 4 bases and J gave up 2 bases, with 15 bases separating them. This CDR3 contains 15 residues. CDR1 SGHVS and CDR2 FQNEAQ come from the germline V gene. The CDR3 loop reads CASSSGAGQTYEQYF. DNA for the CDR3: TGTGCCAGCAGCTCGGGCGCGGGACAGACCTACGAGCAGTACTTC.

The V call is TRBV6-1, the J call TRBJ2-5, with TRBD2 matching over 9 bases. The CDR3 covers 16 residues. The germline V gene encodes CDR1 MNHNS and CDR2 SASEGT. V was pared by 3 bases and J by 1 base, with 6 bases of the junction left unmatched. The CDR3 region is CASSDIGSGSQETQYF. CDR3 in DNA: TGTGCCAGCAGTGATATTGGTAGCGGGAGCCAAGAGACCCAGTACTTC.

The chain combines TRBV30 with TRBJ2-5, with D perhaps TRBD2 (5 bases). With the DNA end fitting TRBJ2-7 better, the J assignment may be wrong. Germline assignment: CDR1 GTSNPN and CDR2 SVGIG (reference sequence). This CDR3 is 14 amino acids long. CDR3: CAWSVGGSNYEQYF. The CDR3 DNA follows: TGTGCCTGGAGTGTCGGCGGGTCCAACTACGAGCAGTACTTC.

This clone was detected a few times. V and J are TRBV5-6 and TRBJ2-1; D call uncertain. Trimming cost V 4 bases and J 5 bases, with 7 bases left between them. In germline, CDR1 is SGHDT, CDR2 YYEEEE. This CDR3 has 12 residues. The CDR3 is CASSLLDNEQFF. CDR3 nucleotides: TGTGCCAGCAGCCTCCTCGACAATGAGCAGTTCTTC.

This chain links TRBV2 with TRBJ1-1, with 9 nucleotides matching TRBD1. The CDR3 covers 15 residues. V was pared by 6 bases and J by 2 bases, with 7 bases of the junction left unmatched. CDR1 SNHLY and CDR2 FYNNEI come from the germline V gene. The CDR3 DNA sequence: TGTGCCAGCAGGGGGGACAGGGCCCTAAACACTGAAGCTTTCTTT. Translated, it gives CASRGDRALNTEAFF.

The CDR3 here is CASSPRDTGGYTF. CDR3 DNA: TGTGCCAGCTCACCACGCGACACGGGTGGCTACACCTTC. The chain combines TRBV18 with TRBJ1-2; no reliable D call. CDR3 size: 13 residues. V lost 1 base, J lost 7 bases, and 10 bases lay in between. Germline values: CDR1 KGHSH, CDR2 LQKENI.

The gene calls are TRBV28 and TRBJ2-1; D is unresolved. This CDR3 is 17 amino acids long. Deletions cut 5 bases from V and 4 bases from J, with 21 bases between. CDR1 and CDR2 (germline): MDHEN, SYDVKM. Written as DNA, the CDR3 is TGTGCCAGCAGTAACGACGGGTCCAAGGATCGTTACAATGAGCAGTTCTTC. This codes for CASSNDGSKDRYNEQFF.

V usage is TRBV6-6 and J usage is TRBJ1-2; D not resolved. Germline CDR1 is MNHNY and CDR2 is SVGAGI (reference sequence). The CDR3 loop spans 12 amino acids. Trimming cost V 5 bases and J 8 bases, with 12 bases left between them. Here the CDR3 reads CASSDRGGGYTF. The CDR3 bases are TGTGCCAGCAGTGACCGGGGAGGAGGCTACACCTTC.

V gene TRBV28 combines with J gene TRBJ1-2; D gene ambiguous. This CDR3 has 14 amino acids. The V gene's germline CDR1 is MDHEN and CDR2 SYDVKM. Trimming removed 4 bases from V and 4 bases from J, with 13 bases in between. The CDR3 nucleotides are TGTGCCAGCAGTTCCTTGGGAGAGGGCTATGGCTACACCTTC. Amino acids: CASSSLGEGYGYTF.

CDR3 DNA sequence: TGTGCCAGCAGCTTCGTTTCTCAGAACGAGCAGTACTTC. This gives the protein CASSFVSQNEQYF. The chain recombines TRBV7-8 with TRBJ2-7; D gene unclear. Deletions cut 3 bases from V and 5 bases from J, with 11 bases between. The germline V gene encodes CDR1 SGHVS and CDR2 FQNEAQ. The CDR3 is 13 residues long. The variable domain in full, with the rest retrieved from reference TRBV7-8 and TRBJ2-7, is GAGVSQSPRYKVAKRGQDVALRCDPISGHVSLFWYQQALGQGPEFLTYFQNEAQLDKSGLPSDRFFAERPEGSVSTLKIQRTQQEDSAVYLCASSFVSQNEQYFGPGTRLTVT.

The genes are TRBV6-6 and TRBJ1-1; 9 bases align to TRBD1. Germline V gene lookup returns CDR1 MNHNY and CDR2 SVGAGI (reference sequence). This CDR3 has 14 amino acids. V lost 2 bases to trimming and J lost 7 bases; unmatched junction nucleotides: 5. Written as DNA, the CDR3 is TGTGCCAGCAGTTACCCTAGACAGGGGGATGAAGCTTTCTTT. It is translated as CASSYPRQGDEAFF.

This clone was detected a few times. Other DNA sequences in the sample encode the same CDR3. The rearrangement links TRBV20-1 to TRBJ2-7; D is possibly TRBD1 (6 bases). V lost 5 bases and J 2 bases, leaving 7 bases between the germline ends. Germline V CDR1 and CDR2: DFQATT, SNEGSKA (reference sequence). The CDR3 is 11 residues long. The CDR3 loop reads CSARDTYEQYF. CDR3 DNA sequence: TGCAGTGCTCGGGACACCTACGAGCAGTACTTC.